This TCR beta chain is from a study of blood T cells in healthy people across ages. The V end was cut by 8 bases, the J end by 10 bases, with 15 bases between. The CDR3 covers 12 residues. Germline assignment: CDR1 SGHTA and CDR2 FQGNSA. A second PCR, run for about 7 to 11 cycles, used a sample-barcoded 5' primer plus a J-beta primer mix. MiXCR, run by TCRdb on the 5' RACE reads, gives a single entry per CDR3 protein. The sample gives about 830,000 distinct CDR3 sequences, around 62% of which show up once; 25% to 35% is in the top ten. This chain connects TRBV7-2 to TRBJ2-1; D is ambiguous. The sample was blood. The clonotype originates from a man aged 30 to 45 in good health. Written as DNA, the CDR3 is TGTGCCAGCCGCCCTGGGCAGCCGGAGCAGTTCTTC. It translates to CASRPGQPEQFF.